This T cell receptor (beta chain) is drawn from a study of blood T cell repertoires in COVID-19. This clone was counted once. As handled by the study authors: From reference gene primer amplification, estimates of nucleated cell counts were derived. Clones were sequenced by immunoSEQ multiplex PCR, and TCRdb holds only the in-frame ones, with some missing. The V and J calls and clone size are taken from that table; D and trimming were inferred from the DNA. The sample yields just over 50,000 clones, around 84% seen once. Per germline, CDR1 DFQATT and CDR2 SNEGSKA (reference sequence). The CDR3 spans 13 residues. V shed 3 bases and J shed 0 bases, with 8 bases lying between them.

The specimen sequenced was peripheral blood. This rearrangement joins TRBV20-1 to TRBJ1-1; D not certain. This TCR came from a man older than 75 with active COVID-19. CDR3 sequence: CSASSALNTEAFF. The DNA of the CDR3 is TGCAGTGCTAGTTCTGCGTTGAACACTGAAGCTTTCTTT.